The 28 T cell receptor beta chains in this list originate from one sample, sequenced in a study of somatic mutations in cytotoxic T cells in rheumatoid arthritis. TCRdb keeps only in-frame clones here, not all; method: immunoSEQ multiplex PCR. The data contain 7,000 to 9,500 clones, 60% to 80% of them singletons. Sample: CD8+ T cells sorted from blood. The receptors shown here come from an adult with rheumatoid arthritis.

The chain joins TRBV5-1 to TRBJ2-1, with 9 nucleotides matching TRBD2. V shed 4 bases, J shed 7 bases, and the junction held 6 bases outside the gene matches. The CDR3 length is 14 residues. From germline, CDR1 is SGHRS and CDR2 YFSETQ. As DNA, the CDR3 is TGCGCCAGCAGCGCGGGAGGGCCGTGGAATGAGCAGTTCTTC. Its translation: CASSAGGPWNEQFF.

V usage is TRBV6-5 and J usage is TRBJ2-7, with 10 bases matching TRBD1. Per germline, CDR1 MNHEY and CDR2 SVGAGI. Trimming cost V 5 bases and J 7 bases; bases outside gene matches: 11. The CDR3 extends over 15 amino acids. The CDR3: CASSPGTGAFGEQYF. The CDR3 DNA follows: TGTGCCAGCAGTCCTGGGACAGGGGCCTTTGGAGAGCAGTACTTC.

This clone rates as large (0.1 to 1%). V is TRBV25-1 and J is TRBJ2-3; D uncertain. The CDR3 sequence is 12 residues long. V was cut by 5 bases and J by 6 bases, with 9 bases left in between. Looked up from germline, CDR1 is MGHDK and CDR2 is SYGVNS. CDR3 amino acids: CASSLHGDTQYF. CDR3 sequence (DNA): TGTGCCAGCAGTCTCCACGGGGATACGCAGTATTTT.

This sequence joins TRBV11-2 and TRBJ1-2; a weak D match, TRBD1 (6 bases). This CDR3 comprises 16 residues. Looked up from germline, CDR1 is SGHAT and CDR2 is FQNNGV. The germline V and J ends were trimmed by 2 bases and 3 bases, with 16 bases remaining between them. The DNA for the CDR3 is TGTGCCAGCAGCTTAACCCTGGCGAAGGGGGACTATGGCTACACCTTC. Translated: CASSLTLAKGDYGYTF.

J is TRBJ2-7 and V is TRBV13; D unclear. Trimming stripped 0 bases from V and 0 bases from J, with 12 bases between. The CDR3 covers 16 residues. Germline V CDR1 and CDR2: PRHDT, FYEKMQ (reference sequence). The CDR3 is CASSLGRDLSSYEQYF. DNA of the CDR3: TGTGCCAGCAGCTTAGGACGAGACCTTTCCTCCTACGAGCAGTACTTC.

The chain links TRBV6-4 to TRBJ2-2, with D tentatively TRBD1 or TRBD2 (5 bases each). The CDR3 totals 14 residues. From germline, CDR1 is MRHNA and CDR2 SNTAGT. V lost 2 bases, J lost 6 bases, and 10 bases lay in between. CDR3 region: CASSDEGMAGELFF. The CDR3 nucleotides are TGTGCCAGCAGTGACGAGGGGATGGCCGGGGAGCTGTTTTTT.

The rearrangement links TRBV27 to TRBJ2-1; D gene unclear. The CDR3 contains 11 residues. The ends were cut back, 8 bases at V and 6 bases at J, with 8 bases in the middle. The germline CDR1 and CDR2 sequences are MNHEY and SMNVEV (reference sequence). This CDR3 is CASLGGNEQFF. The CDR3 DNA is TGTGCCAGCTTAGGTGGCAATGAGCAGTTCTTC.

Written as DNA, the CDR3 is TGTGCCAGCAGCTGGGACAGCACAAAGGAAAAACTGTTTTTT. Amino acid sequence: CASSWDSTKEKLFF. The chain is built from TRBV7-9 and TRBJ1-4; 7 bases map to TRBD1. Trimming cost V 4 bases and J 8 bases; bases outside gene matches: 7. The CDR3 contains 14 residues. CDR1 and CDR2 from the germline V gene are SEHNR and FQNEAQ (reference sequence).

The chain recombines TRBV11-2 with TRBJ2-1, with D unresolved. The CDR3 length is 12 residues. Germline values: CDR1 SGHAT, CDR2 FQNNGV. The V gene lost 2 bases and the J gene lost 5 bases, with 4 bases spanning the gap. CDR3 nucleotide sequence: TGTGCCAGCAGCTTACCGGACAATGAGCAGTTCTTC. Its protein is CASSLPDNEQFF.

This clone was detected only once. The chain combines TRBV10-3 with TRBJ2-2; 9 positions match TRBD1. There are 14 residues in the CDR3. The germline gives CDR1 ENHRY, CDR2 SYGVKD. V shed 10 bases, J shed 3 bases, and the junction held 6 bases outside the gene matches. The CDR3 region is CATTGGEDTGELFF. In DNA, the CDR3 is TGTGCCACGACAGGGGGGGAGGACACCGGGGAGCTGTTTTTT.

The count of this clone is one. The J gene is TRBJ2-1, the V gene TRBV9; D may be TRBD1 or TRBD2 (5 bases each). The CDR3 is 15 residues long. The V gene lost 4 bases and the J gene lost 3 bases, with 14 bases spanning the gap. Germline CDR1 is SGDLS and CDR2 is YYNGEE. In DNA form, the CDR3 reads TGTGCCAGCAGCCCTATCGGGGCCAACTACAATGAGCAGTTCTTC. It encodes CASSPIGANYNEQFF.

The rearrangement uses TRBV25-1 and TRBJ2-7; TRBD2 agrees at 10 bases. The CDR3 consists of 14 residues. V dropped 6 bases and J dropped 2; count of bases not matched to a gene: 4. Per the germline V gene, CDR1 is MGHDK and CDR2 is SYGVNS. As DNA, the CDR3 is TGTGCCAGCAGGGGAGCGGGGGGGGCCTACGAGCAGTACTTC. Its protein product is CASRGAGGAYEQYF.

CDR3 amino acids: CASSGSPRQGLSTDTQYF. DNA of the CDR3: TGTGCCAGCAGTGGCTCCCCTCGACAGGGACTAAGCACAGATACGCAGTATTTT. This chain links TRBV28 with TRBJ2-3, with D perhaps TRBD1 or TRBD2 (7 bases each). Germline CDR1 reads MDHEN; CDR2 reads SYDVKM. V lost 5 bases and J lost 0, with 21 bases in between. The CDR3 extends over 18 amino acids.

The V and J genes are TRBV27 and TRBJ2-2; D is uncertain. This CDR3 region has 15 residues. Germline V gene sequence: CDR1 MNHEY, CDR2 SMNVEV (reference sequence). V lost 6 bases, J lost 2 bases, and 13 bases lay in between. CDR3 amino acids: CASSLSMGNTGELFF. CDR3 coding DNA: TGTGCCAGCAGCCTAAGCATGGGCAACACCGGGGAGCTGTTTTTT.

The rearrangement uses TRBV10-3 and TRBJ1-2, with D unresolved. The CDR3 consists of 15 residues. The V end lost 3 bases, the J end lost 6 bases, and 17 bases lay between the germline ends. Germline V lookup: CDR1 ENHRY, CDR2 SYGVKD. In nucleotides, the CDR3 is TGTGCCATCAGTGAAGGAGTTCTATCGTTTAATGGCTACACCTTC. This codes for CAISEGVLSFNGYTF.

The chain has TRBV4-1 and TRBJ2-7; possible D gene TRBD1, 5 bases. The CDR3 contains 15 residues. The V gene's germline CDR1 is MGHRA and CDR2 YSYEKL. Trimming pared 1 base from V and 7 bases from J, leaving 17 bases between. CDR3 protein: CASSQVTDEYDEQYF. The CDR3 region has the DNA TGCGCCAGCAGCCAAGTGACAGATGAATACGATGAGCAGTACTTC.

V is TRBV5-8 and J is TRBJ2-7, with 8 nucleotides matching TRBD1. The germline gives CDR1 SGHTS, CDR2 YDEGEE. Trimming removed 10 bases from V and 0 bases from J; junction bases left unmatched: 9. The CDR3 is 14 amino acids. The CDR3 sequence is CAEDRGSSSYEQYF. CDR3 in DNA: TGTGCCGAAGACAGGGGTTCAAGCTCCTACGAGCAGTACTTC.

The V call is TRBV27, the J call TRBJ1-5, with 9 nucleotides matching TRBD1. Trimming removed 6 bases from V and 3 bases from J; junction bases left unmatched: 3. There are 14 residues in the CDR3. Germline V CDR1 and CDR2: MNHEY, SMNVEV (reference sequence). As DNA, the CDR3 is TGTGCCAGCAGGGGACAGGGCTACAATCAGCCCCAGCATTTT. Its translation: CASRGQGYNQPQHF.

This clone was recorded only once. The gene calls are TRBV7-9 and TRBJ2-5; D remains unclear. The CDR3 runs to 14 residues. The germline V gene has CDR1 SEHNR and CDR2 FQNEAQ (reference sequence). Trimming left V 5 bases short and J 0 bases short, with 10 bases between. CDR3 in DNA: TGTGCCAGCAGCCTCGGACGGTACCAAGAGACCCAGTACTTC. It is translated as CASSLGRYQETQYF.

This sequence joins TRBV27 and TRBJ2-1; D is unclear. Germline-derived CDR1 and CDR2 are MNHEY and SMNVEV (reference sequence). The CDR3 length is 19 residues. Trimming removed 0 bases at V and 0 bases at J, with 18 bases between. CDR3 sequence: CASSLSSSAYSRSYNEQFF. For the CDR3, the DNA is TGTGCCAGCAGTTTATCGAGCAGCGCCTATTCCCGCTCCTACAATGAGCAGTTCTTC.

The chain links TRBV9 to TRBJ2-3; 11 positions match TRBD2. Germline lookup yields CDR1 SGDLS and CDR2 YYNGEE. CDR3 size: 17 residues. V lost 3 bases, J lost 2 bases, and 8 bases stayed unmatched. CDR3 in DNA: TGTGCCAGCAGCGCCGTGGAACTAGCGGGAGTCACAGATACGCAGTATTTT. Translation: CASSAVELAGVTDTQYF.

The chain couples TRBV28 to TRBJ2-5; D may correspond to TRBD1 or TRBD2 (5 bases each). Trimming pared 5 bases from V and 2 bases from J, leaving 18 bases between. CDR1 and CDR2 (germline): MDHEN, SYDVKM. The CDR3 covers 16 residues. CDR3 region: CASSPRLRGPQETQYF. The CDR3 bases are TGTGCCAGCAGTCCGCGACTGAGGGGTCCACAAGAGACCCAGTACTTC.

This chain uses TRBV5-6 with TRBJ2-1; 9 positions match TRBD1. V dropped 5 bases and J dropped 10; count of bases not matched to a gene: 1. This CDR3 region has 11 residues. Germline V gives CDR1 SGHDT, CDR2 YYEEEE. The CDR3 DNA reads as TGTGCCAGCAGGGGGACAGGGGAGCAGTTCTTC. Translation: CASRGTGEQFF.

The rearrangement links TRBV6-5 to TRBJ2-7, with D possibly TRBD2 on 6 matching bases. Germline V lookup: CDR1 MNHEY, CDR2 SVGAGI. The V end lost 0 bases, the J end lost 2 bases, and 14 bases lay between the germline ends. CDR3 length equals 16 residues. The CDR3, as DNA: TGTGCCAGCAGTTACTCGACCGGGGAGGTCCCCTACGAGCAGTACTTC. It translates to CASSYSTGEVPYEQYF.

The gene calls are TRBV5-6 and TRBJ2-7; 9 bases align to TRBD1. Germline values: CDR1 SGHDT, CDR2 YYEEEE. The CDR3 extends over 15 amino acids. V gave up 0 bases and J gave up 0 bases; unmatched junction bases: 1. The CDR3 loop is CASSLGTGDSYEQYF. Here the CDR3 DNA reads TGTGCCAGCAGCTTGGGGACAGGGGACTCCTACGAGCAGTACTTC.

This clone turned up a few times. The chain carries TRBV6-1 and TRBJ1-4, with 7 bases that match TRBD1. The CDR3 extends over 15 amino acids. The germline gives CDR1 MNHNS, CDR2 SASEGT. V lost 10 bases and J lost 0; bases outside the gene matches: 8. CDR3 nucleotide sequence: TGTGCCACCATAGAGGGGGCGGCAACTAATGAAAAACTGTTTTTT. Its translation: CATIEGAATNEKLFF.

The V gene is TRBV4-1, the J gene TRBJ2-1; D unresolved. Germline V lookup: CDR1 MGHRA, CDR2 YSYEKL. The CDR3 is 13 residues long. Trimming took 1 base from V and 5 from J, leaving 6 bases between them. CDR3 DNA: TGCGCCAGCAGCCAAGGAGTGCACAATGAGCAGTTCTTC. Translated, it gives CASSQGVHNEQFF.

CDR3 coding DNA: TGTGCCAGCAGTTACGCGACGGGGGAGGAGACCCAGTACTTC. It yields the protein CASSYATGEETQYF. The chain carries TRBV6-5 and TRBJ2-5, with D perhaps TRBD2 (6 bases). This CDR3 is built from 14 residues. Per germline, CDR1 MNHEY and CDR2 SVGAGI. Trimming stripped 2 bases from V and 5 bases from J, with 12 bases between.